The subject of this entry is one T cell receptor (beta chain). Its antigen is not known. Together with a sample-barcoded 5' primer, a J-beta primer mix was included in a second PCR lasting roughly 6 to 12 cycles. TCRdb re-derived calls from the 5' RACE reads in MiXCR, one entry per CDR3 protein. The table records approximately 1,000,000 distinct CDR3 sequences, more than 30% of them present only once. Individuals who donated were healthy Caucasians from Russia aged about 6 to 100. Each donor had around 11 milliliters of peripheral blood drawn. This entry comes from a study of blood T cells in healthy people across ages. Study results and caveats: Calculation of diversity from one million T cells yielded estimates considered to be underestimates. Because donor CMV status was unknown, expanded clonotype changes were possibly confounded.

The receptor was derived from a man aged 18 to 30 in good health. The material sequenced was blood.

The DNA for the CDR3 is TGTGCCAGCAGTTACCGGACGGTTGCAACTAATGAAAAACTGTTTTTT. Protein sequence: CASSYRTVATNEKLFF. The gene calls are TRBV6-2 or TRBV6-3 and TRBJ1-4; D is uncertain. Looked up from germline, CDR1 is MNHEY and CDR2 is SVGEGT. V was cut by 2 bases and J by 0 bases, with 10 bases left in between. This CDR3 contains 16 residues.